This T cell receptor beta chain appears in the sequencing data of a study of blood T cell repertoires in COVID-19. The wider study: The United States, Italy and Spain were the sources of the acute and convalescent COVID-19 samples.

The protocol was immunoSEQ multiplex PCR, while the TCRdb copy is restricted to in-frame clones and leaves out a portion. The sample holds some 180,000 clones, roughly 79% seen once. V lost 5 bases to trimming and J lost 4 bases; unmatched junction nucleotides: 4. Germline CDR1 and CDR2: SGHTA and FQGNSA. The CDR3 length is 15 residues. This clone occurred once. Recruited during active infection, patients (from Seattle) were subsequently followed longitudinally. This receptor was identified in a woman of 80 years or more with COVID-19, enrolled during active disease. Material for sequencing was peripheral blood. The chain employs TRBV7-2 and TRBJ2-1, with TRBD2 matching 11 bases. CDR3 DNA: TGTGCCAGCAGCGCCCGACTAGCGGGATACAATGAGCAGTTCTTC. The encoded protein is CASSARLAGYNEQFF.